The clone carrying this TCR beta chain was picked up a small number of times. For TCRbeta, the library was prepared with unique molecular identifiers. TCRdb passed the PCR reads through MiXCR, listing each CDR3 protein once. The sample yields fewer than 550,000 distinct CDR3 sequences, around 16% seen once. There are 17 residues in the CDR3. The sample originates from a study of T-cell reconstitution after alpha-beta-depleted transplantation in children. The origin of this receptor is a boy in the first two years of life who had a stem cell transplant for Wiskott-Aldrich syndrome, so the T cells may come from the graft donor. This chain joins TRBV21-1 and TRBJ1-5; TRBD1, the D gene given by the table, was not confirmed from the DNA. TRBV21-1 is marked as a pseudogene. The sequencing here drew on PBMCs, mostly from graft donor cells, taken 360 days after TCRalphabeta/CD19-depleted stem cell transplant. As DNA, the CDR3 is TGTGCCAGCAGCAAAGTGAAGGACAGGGAGCGCAATCAGCCCCAGCATTTT. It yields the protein CASSKVKDRERNQPQHF.